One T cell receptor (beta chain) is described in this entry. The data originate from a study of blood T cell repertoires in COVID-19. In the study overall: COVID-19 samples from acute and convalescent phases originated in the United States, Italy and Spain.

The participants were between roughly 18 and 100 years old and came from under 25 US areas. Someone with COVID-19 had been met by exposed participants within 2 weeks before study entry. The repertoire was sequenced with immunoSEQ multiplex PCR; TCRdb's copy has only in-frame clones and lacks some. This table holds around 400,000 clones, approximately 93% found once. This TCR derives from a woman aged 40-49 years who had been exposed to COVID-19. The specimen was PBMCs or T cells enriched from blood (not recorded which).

The CDR3: CASSPPKLAGGTGELFF. The CDR3 coding sequence is TGTGCCAGCTCACCACCGAAACTAGCGGGAGGAACCGGGGAGCTGTTTTTT. The chain carries TRBV18 and TRBJ2-2; 12 nucleotides align to TRBD2. The CDR3 is 17 amino acids. V dropped 0 bases and J dropped 5; count of bases not matched to a gene: 4. From germline, CDR1 is KGHSH and CDR2 LQKENI.